This record concerns one TCR beta chain sequence. What it recognizes is unknown. The source of the sample is a study of CD8 T cells in Susac syndrome. Study-wide findings and caveats: An acknowledgment was made by the study that its TCR sequencing and HLA analysis involved relatively few individuals.

The CDR3 spans 13 residues. Per the germline V gene, CDR1 is GTSNPN and CDR2 is SVGIG (reference sequence). V was trimmed by 3 bases and J by 3 bases, leaving 11 bases between them. With random hexamers, reverse transcription was performed on roughly 0.45 to 1 ug of RNA. Coverage of TCR beta CDR3 amplification by immunoSEQ multiplex PCR extended to 54 Vbeta and 13 Jbeta. TCRdb fed the immunoSEQ multiplex PCR reads into MiXCR, producing one record per CDR3 protein. The sample yields 150,000 to 200,000 distinct CDR3 sequences, around 93% seen once. This sequence joins TRBV30 and TRBJ1-1; D remains unclear. Sequenced input: CD4+ T cells from PBMCs. The sequence was collected from a human donor with multiple sclerosis. The CDR3 protein is CAWSGYTYTEAFF. CDR3 in DNA: TGTGCCTGGAGCGGATACACCTACACTGAAGCTTTCTTT.